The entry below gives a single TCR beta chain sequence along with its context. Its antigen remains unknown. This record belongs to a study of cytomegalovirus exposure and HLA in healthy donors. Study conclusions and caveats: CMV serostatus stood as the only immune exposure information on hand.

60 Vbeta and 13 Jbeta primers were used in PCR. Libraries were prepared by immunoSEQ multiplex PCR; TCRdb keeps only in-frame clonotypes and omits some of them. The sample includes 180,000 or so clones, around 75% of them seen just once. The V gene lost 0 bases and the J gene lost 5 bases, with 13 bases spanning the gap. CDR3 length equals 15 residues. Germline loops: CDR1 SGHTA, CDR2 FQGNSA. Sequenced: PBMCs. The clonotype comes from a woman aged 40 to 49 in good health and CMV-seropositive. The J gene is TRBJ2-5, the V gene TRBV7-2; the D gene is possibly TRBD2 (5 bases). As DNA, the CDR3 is TGTGCCAGCAGCTTAGCGGTCGGGGTTCGGGAGACCCAGTACTTC. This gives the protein CASSLAVGVRETQYF.